The rows below give T cell receptor beta chains drawn from one sample of a study of blood T cell repertoires in COVID-19. The data were produced by immunoSEQ multiplex PCR, yet TCRdb's version contains in-frame clones alone and is incomplete. The sample includes approximately 97,000 clones, around 84% of them seen just once. Sequencing was done on a sample of peripheral blood. The receptors come from a man at least 80 years old with acute or convalescent COVID-19. The CDR3 runs from the conserved cysteine through the conserved F or W. D genes are given only for firm matches. Where a row states a size, it is once, few, many or the class of an expanded clone; other rows omit it.

TRBD2,16,TRBJ2-4,-,TRBV7-9,CASSYKSGRAENIQYF,TGTGCCAGCAGCTACAAGAGCGGGAGAGCAGAAAACATTCAGTACTTC
-,14,TRBJ1-3,-,TRBV5-1,CASSLDRTGNTIYF,TGCGCCAGCAGCTTGGACAGGACTGGAAACACCATATATTTT
TRBD1,15,TRBJ1-4,-,TRBV4-3,CASSQDPGQGARLFF,TGCGCCAGCAGCCAAGATCCGGGACAGGGGGCCCGACTGTTTTTT
TRBD2,19,TRBJ2-1,-,TRBV9,CASSVRDSGRVSSYNEQFF,TGTGCCAGCAGCGTCCGGGATAGCGGGAGGGTAAGCTCCTACAATGAGCAGTTCTTC
TRBD2,15,TRBJ2-2,-,TRBV27,CASSPRLASTGELFF,TGTGCCAGCAGTCCAAGACTAGCTAGCACCGGGGAGCTGTTTTTT
-,12,TRBJ1-5,-,TRBV12-3/TRBV12-4,CASSTGPQPQHF,TGTGCCAGCAGTACAGGGCCTCAGCCCCAGCATTTT
TRBD1,15,TRBJ2-2,-,TRBV5-1,CASSPGQGATGELFF,TGCGCCAGCAGCCCCGGACAGGGGGCTACCGGGGAGCTGTTTTTT
TRBD2,17,TRBJ2-5,-,TRBV6-1,CASSGLAGGLYQETQYF,TGTGCCAGCAGTGGGCTAGCGGGAGGATTGTACCAAGAGACCCAGTACTTC
TRBD1,15,TRBJ1-1,-,TRBV2,CASRGQGERSTEAFF,TGTGCCAGCAGGGGACAGGGGGAGAGGTCGACTGAAGCTTTCTTT
TRBD2,14,TRBJ2-1,once,TRBV5-4,CASNSGLAIDEQFF,TGTGCCAGCAACTCAGGACTAGCGATCGATGAGCAGTTCTTC
-,14,TRBJ2-1,-,TRBV11-3,CASSNDKRDNEQFF,TGTGCCAGCAGCAACGATAAGAGGGACAATGAGCAGTTCTTC
TRBD1,15,TRBJ2-7,-,TRBV10-3,CAISPVDRGQGEQYF,TGTGCCATCAGTCCGGTGGACAGGGGGCAGGGCGAGCAGTACTTC
TRBD1,15,TRBJ2-7,-,TRBV5-4,CASSLDAGGRDEQYF,TGTGCCAGCAGCTTGGATGCAGGGGGCAGAGACGAGCAGTACTTC
-,14,TRBJ1-2,-,TRBV19,CASSISTAAPGYTF,TGTGCCAGTAGTATCAGCACAGCTGCTCCTGGCTACACCTTC
TRBD1,14,TRBJ1-3,few,TRBV15,CATSGQGPGNTIYF,TGTGCCACCAGTGGACAGGGGCCTGGAAACACCATATATTTT
TRBD1,15,TRBJ1-5,-,TRBV27,CASSPPGTENQPQHF,TGTGCCAGCAGTCCACCAGGGACAGAAAATCAGCCCCAGCATTTT
-,13,TRBJ1-2,-,TRBV7-9,CASSLLSNYGYTF,TGTGCCAGCAGCTTATTGTCAAACTATGGCTACACCTTC
TRBD2,15,TRBJ2-7,-,TRBV9,CASSVEGGPSYEQYF,TGTGCCAGCAGCGTGGAGGGAGGGCCCTCCTACGAGCAGTACTTC
-,14,TRBJ2-2,few,TRBV6-4,CASSRERNTGELFF,TGTGCCAGCAGCCGGGAGCGAAACACCGGGGAGCTGTTTTTT
-,13,TRBJ1-2,-,TRBV30,CAWSVVGVYGYTF,TGTGCCTGGAGTGTCGTAGGGGTCTATGGCTACACCTTC
-,15,TRBJ1-2,-,TRBV4-3,CASSQDPRGNYGYTF,TGCGCCAGCAGCCAAGATCCCCGGGGGAACTATGGCTACACCTTC
-,13,TRBJ1-2,-,TRBV30,CAWEREGNYGYTF,TGTGCCTGGGAGAGGGAGGGGAACTATGGCTACACCTTC
-,12,TRBJ1-2,-,TRBV6-5,CASSLQGYGYTF,TGTGCCAGCAGTTTACAGGGATATGGCTACACCTTC
-,13,TRBJ2-2,-,TRBV6-5,CASRFREIGELFF,TGTGCCAGCAGATTCCGGGAGATCGGGGAGCTGTTTTTT
-,15,TRBJ2-2,-,TRBV6-5,CASSFSGGDTGELFF,TGTGCCAGCAGCTTCTCGGGGGGCGACACCGGGGAGCTGTTTTTT
TRBD1,13,TRBJ1-5,few,TRBV12-3/TRBV12-4,CASSSGDRQPQHF,TGTGCCAGCAGTTCGGGGGACAGGCAGCCCCAGCATTTT
-,13,TRBJ1-2,-,TRBV5-1,CASSLGIPDGYTF,TGCGCCAGCAGCCTCGGGATCCCGGATGGCTACACCTTC
TRBD2,15,TRBJ2-1,-,TRBV6-6,CASSYPTSGSYEQFF,TGTGCCAGCAGTTACCCGACTAGCGGGAGTTATGAGCAGTTCTTC
-,14,TRBJ2-2,-,TRBV6-5,CACTRGDGTGELFF,TGTGCCTGCACCAGGGGGGACGGTACCGGGGAGCTGTTTTTT
TRBD2,15,TRBJ2-2,-,TRBV5-1,CASSFSGGNTGELFF,TGCGCCAGCAGCTTTAGCGGGGGGAACACCGGGGAGCTGTTTTTT
TRBD1,15,TRBJ1-4,-,TRBV7-9,CASSLGQGLNEKLFF,TGTGCCAGCAGCTTAGGACAGGGTCTAAATGAAAAACTGTTTTTT
-,14,TRBJ2-3,-,TRBV27,CASSGRSSTDTQYF,TGTGCCAGCAGTGGTAGGAGTTCCACAGATACGCAGTATTTT
TRBD1,16,TRBJ1-1,-,TRBV10-1,CASSESGTGGHTEAFF,TGCGCCAGCAGTGAGTCGGGGACAGGGGGTCACACTGAAGCTTTCTTT
TRBD1,15,TRBJ2-3,-,TRBV9,CASSEQGWITDTQYF,TGTGCCAGCAGCGAACAGGGGTGGATCACAGATACGCAGTATTTT
TRBD1,14,TRBJ1-2,few,TRBV5-4,CASSPPGQGSGYTF,TGTGCCAGCAGCCCCCCCGGACAGGGTTCGGGCTACACCTTC
-,15,TRBJ2-1,-,TRBV27,CASSFDWSSYNEQFF,TGTGCCAGCAGTTTTGACTGGAGCTCCTACAATGAGCAGTTCTTC
-,18,TRBJ1-3,-,TRBV14,CASSQEGSGAPFGNTIYF,TGTGCCAGCAGCCAAGAGGGCAGTGGGGCTCCATTTGGAAACACCATATATTTT
TRBD1,14,TRBJ2-7,-,TRBV27,CASSFRQGAYEQYF,TGTGCCAGCAGTTTTCGGCAGGGGGCATACGAGCAGTACTTC
-,15,TRBJ1-4,-,TRBV30,CAWSVRSLSNEKLFF,TGTGCCTGGAGTGTACGGTCTCTTTCTAATGAAAAACTGTTTTTT
TRBD1,14,TRBJ1-5,-,TRBV10-3,CAIRPTGNNQPQHF,TGTGCCATCAGGCCGACAGGGAATAATCAGCCCCAGCATTTT
TRBD2,16,TRBJ2-5,once,TRBV11-3,CASSYGLAGVRETQYF,TGTGCCAGCAGCTACGGACTAGCGGGAGTCCGAGAGACCCAGTACTTC
-,14,TRBJ2-2,few,TRBV4-2,CASSQTQGTGELFF,TGTGCCAGCAGCCAAACTCAGGGCACCGGGGAGCTGTTTTTT
-,13,TRBJ2-5,-,TRBV5-4,CASSFDRQETQYF,TGTGCCAGCAGCTTCGACAGACAAGAGACCCAGTACTTC
-,14,TRBJ1-4,-,TRBV30,CAWSEGATNEKLFF,TGTGCCTGGAGTGAAGGGGCAACTAATGAAAAACTGTTTTTT
-,14,TRBJ1-4,-,TRBV5-1,CASRAGSANEKLFF,TGCGCCAGCAGAGCAGGGTCCGCTAATGAAAAACTGTTTTTT
TRBD2,19,TRBJ2-2,-,TRBV19,CASSKGLAGDFANTGELFF,TGTGCCAGTAGTAAGGGACTAGCGGGAGATTTCGCGAACACCGGGGAGCTGTTTTTT
TRBD2,15,TRBJ2-5,few,TRBV7-9,CASSLVLAVQETQYF,TGTGCCAGCAGCTTAGTTCTAGCGGTTCAAGAGACCCAGTACTTC
TRBD1,12,TRBJ2-4,once,TRBV2,CASSRQGTWEYF,TGTGCCAGCAGTCGACAGGGGACTTGGGAGTACTTC
-,16,TRBJ1-4,-,TRBV14,CASSQRTGTTNEKLFF,TGTGCCAGCAGCCAGAGGACCGGGACAACTAATGAAAAACTGTTTTTT
-,12,TRBJ2-3,-,TRBV29-1,CSVATGPDTQYF,TGCAGCGTGGCCACAGGGCCAGATACGCAGTATTTT
-,14,TRBJ1-2,-,TRBV7-9,CASSRGAGNYGYTF,TGTGCCAGCAGCCGGGGTGCGGGAAACTATGGCTACACCTTC
-,14,TRBJ1-5,-,TRBV6-5,CASSYSRADQPQHF,TGTGCCAGCAGTTATTCCAGGGCCGATCAGCCCCAGCATTTT
-,15,TRBJ2-3,-,TRBV5-1,CASSPGLAFTDTQYF,TGCGCCAGCAGCCCGGGACTGGCTTTCACAGATACGCAGTATTTT
TRBD2,14,TRBJ2-7,-,TRBV5-4,CASSLTSGNYEQYF,TGTGCCAGCAGCTTGACTAGCGGGAACTACGAGCAGTACTTC
-,16,TRBJ2-6,-,TRBV5-1,CASSLVGGSGANVLTF,TGCGCCAGCAGCCTGGTGGGGGGATCTGGGGCCAACGTCCTGACTTTC
TRBD1,12,TRBJ2-4,-,TRBV2,CASSRQGYIQYF,TGTGCCAGCAGTAGACAGGGTTACATTCAGTACTTC
TRBD2,16,TRBJ2-4,-,TRBV30,CAWRRGRVLAKNIQYF,TGTGCCTGGAGGCGCGGGAGGGTCCTAGCCAAAAACATTCAGTACTTC